These T cell receptor beta chains were read from a single sample in a study of T cells after yellow fever vaccination. TCRdb analysed the 5' RACE reads with MiXCR anew, one entry per CDR3 protein. The sample contains 550,000 or so distinct CDR3 sequences, roughly 19% of which appear only once. The sequencing here drew on PBMCs, taken 15 days after the yellow fever booster vaccination. The receptors stem from a young man who received the YFV17D yellow fever vaccine. CDR3s include the opening cysteine and the closing phenylalanine or tryptophan. The order of the fields is clone size, D gene, J gene, V gene, CDR3 protein, CDR3 DNA. D genes are given only for firm matches. Size is stated for part of the rows, as once, few or many counts, or as a class when the clone is expanded.

few	TRBD2	TRBJ2-7	TRBV4-1	CASSPTRTSGSYEQYF	TGCGCCAGCAGCCCTACCCGGACTAGCGGGAGTTACGAGCAGTACTTC
NA	TRBD2	TRBJ2-1	TRBV7-3	CASTTIVASGRNEQFF	TGTGCCAGCACCACTATTGTGGCTAGCGGGAGGAATGAGCAGTTCTTC
few	TRBD2	TRBJ2-1	TRBV7-6	CASSRTSGRWVEQFF	TGTGCCAGCAGCCGGACTAGCGGGAGGTGGGTTGAGCAGTTCTTC
few	NA	TRBJ2-5	TRBV29-1	CSVEGGTKETQYF	TGCAGCGTTGAAGGTGGGACAAAAGAGACCCAGTACTTC
few	TRBD2	TRBJ2-4	TRBV12-3/TRBV12-4	CASSAPGTSGPKGIQYF	TGTGCCAGCAGCGCCCCCGGTACTAGCGGACCAAAGGGCATTCAGTACTTC
NA	NA	TRBJ2-2	TRBV7-6	CASSSIDTGELFF	TGTGCCAGCAGCTCCATCGACACCGGGGAGCTGTTTTTT
NA	NA	TRBJ2-7	TRBV2	CASRDGGSEQYF	TGTGCCAGCCGGGATGGGGGAAGCGAGCAGTACTTC
NA	NA	TRBJ2-7	TRBV6-5	CASSSDRSGSEQYF	TGTGCCAGCAGTTCTGACAGGTCAGGGAGTGAGCAGTACTTC
few	TRBD2	TRBJ2-7	TRBV29-1	CSVSSGTSEQYF	TGCAGCGTTTCTAGCGGGACCTCCGAGCAGTACTTC
NA	NA	TRBJ2-4	TRBV6-1	CASSEGPLAQYF	TGTGCCAGCAGTGAAGGACCACTCGCTCAGTACTTC
NA	NA	TRBJ2-2	TRBV12-3/TRBV12-4	CASMRTGELFF	TGTGCCAGCATGAGGACCGGGGAGCTGTTTTTT
few	TRBD1	TRBJ1-6	TRBV24-1	CATSGGQGRSPLHF	TGTGCCACCAGTGGGGGACAGGGCAGGTCACCCCTCCACTTT
NA	TRBD2	TRBJ2-3	TRBV7-3	CASSLPAGGGTDTQYF	TGTGCCAGCAGCTTACCAGCGGGAGGTGGTACAGATACGCAGTATTTT
few	NA	TRBJ2-7	TRBV3-1	CASSQAEDEQYF	TGTGCCAGCAGCCAGGCGGAGGACGAGCAGTACTTC
few	NA	TRBJ2-3	TRBV20-1	CSARPPVVGTDTQYF	TGCAGTGCTAGGCCCCCGGTGGTGGGCACAGATACGCAGTATTTT
NA	NA	TRBJ2-7	TRBV2	CASSESGRGEQYF	TGTGCCAGCAGTGAATCGGGGCGAGGGGAGCAGTACTTC
NA	TRBD2	TRBJ2-1	TRBV3-1	CASSQDGLVLFF	TGTGCCAGCAGCCAAGATGGACTAGTACTGTTCTTC
NA	NA	TRBJ2-1	TRBV7-6	CASKLAESSYNEQFF	TGTGCCAGCAAGTTAGCGGAGAGCTCCTACAATGAGCAGTTCTTC
NA	NA	TRBJ2-5	TRBV15	CATSREGRETQYF	TGTGCCACCAGCAGAGAAGGGAGGGAGACCCAGTACTTC
NA	NA	TRBJ2-7	TRBV10-3	CAISERRDGYEQYF	TGTGCCATCAGTGAGAGACGGGACGGGTACGAGCAGTACTTC
NA	TRBD2	TRBJ2-4	TRBV10-3	CAIQREKGKNIQYF	TGTGCCATACAGCGGGAGAAGGGCAAAAACATTCAGTACTTC
few	NA	TRBJ2-3	TRBV20-1	CSARDGNDRTATDTQYF	TGCAGTGCTAGAGATGGCAACGACCGAACCGCCACAGATACGCAGTATTTT
NA	NA	TRBJ2-2	TRBV18	CASSGRGTGELFF	TGTGCCAGCTCAGGCCGGGGCACCGGGGAGCTGTTTTTT
few	NA	TRBJ2-3	TRBV6-1	CASRSGGGTDTQYF	TGTGCCAGCAGATCAGGAGGGGGCACAGATACGCAGTATTTT
few	NA	TRBJ1-1	TRBV3-1	CASREHPGEAFF	TGTGCCAGCAGGGAACATCCGGGTGAAGCTTTCTTT
few	NA	TRBJ1-1	TRBV6-1	CASSPSLWDTRPENTEAFF	TGTGCCAGCAGTCCTTCGCTTTGGGACACTCGACCTGAGAACACTGAAGCTTTCTTT